These T cell receptor beta chains were read from a single sample in a study of blood T cell repertoires in COVID-19. Profiling relied on immunoSEQ multiplex PCR, and the TCRdb table lists in-frame clones only, not all of them. The data contain about 76,000 clones, approximately 88% of them singletons. Sequencing was performed on peripheral blood. The receptors here all came from a man younger than 45 with acute or convalescent COVID-19. CDR3s include the opening cysteine and the closing phenylalanine or tryptophan. A D gene is named only where the DNA matches it firmly. Size tells how often a clone was seen (once, few, many) or the class of an expanded clone, and some rows leave it out.

>NA|TRBJ2-3|TRBV7-2|NA
CASSLVGQSTDTQYF
TGTGCCAGCAGCTTAGTTGGACAGAGCACAGATACGCAGTATTTT
>NA|TRBJ1-2|TRBV2|NA
CASSATQDGYTF
TGTGCCAGCAGCGCTACACAGGATGGCTACACCTTC
>NA|TRBJ2-5|TRBV4-3|NA
CASSSRTTPEGTQYF
TGCGCCAGCAGCTCACGGACAACCCCGGAAGGGACCCAGTACTTC
>NA|TRBJ2-3|TRBV7-2|TRBD2
CASSLGGLAASTDTQYF
TGTGCCAGCAGCTTAGGAGGCCTAGCGGCTAGCACAGATACGCAGTATTTT
>NA|TRBJ1-2|TRBV28|TRBD1
CASSLRDRGGGYTF
TGTGCCAGCAGTTTAAGGGACAGGGGTGGTGGCTACACCTTC
>NA|TRBJ2-7|TRBV5-8|TRBD1
CASRTGGRAYEQYF
TGTGCCAGCAGGACAGGGGGGAGGGCGTACGAGCAGTACTTC
>NA|TRBJ1-1|TRBV28|NA
CASSPGGANTEAFF
TGTGCCAGCAGTCCGGGGGGGGCGAACACTGAAGCTTTCTTT
>NA|TRBJ2-3|TRBV7-2|TRBD2
CASSGTGTSPLRDTQYF
TGTGCCAGCAGCGGTACCGGGACTAGCCCTTTGAGAGATACGCAGTATTTT
>once|TRBJ1-1|TRBV4-3|TRBD1
CASSQDLDREAFF
TGCGCCAGCAGCCAAGATCTGGACAGGGAAGCTTTCTTT
>NA|TRBJ2-7|TRBV10-1|NA
CASIEVEDSYEQYF
TGCGCCAGCATAGAGGTGGAGGATTCCTACGAGCAGTACTTC
>NA|TRBJ2-3|TRBV5-4|NA
CASSSTGSTDTQYF
TGTGCCAGCAGCTCTACAGGGAGCACAGATACGCAGTATTTT
>NA|TRBJ1-2|TRBV14|NA
CASSQGKGGGYTF
TGTGCCAGCAGCCAAGGCAAAGGAGGAGGCTACACCTTC
>NA|TRBJ2-2|TRBV24-1|NA
CATSEAINTGELFF
TGTGCCACCAGTGAAGCGATCAACACCGGGGAGCTGTTTTTT
>NA|TRBJ2-2|TRBV21-1|NA
CASSKAQGTGELFF
TGTGCCAGCAGCAAAGCGCAGGGCACCGGGGAGCTGTTTTTT
>NA|TRBJ2-1|TRBV18|NA
CASSPEQSSYNEQFF
TGTGCCAGCTCACCGGAACAGAGCTCCTACAATGAGCAGTTCTTC
>NA|TRBJ2-2|TRBV18|TRBD1
CASSLFPGQGDTGELFF
TGTGCCAGCTCACTCTTTCCGGGACAGGGGGACACCGGGGAGCTGTTTTTT
>NA|TRBJ1-5|TRBV28|TRBD1
CASSFKGASNQPQHF
TGTGCCAGCAGTTTTAAGGGGGCTAGCAATCAGCCCCAGCATTTT
>few|TRBJ1-5|TRBV30|NA
CAWSGRFNQPQHF
TGTGCCTGGAGTGGTAGATTTAATCAGCCCCAGCATTTT
>NA|TRBJ2-1|TRBV18|TRBD2
CASSRLPQGREGPHNEQFF
TGTGCCAGCTCACGCCTTCCTCAAGGGCGGGAGGGCCCGCACAATGAGCAGTTCTTC